One and the same sample provided the 24 T cell receptor beta chains below, sequenced in a study of regulatory T cells in long-lasting Graves disease. Libraries of TCR beta came from iRepertoire HTBI primers plus Arm-PCR of CDR3 regions. TCRdb reprocessed the multiplex PCR reads via MiXCR and lists one record per CDR3 protein. The sample shows about 660,000 distinct CDR3 sequences, 30% of them seen only once. This sample's time point: persistent/refractory GD, antithyroid drugs over 5 years with positive TRAb. RNA extracted from PBMCs served as the sequencing template. The sequenced sample was peripheral blood mononuclear cells (PBMCs), obtained when the disease was refractory, from a patient treated with antithyroid drugs. The receptors were gathered from a female donor with Graves disease.

The chain carries TRBV29-1 and TRBJ1-1; D gene uncertain. Germline CDR1 reads SQVTM; CDR2 reads ANQGSEA. Deletions cut 3 bases from V and 1 base from J, with 9 bases between. This CDR3 has 13 amino acids. The CDR3 loop reads CSVEATPNTEAFF. CDR3 DNA: TGCAGCGTTGAGGCCACACCGAACACTGAAGCTTTCTTT.

With regard to this clonotype: Just one base apart from a much larger clone, this may be a read error. This rearrangement joins TRBV6-1 to TRBJ1-5; a possible D gene is TRBD1 (6 bases). The length of the CDR3 is 14 residues. Germline V gives CDR1 MNHNS, CDR2 SASEGT. Trimming stripped 5 bases from V and 2 bases from J, with 10 bases between. The CDR3 sequence is CASSRDNGNQPQHF. CDR3 sequence (DNA): TGTGCCAGCAGTCGGGACAATGGCAATCAGCCCCAGCATTTT.

The chain joins TRBV20-1 to TRBJ1-5; TRBD1 matches at 10 bases. The V gene end was trimmed by 6 bases and the J gene end by 2 bases; junction bases not matched to a gene: 13. In germline, CDR1 is DFQATT, CDR2 SNEGSKA (reference sequence). This CDR3 is 17 amino acids long. The CDR3 loop reads CSATGTGAVRGNQPQHF. CDR3 nucleotides: TGCAGTGCCACCGGGACAGGGGCAGTACGGGGCAATCAGCCCCAGCATTTT.

The chain has TRBV6-1 and TRBJ2-7, with 10 bases identical to TRBD2. Germline lookup yields CDR1 MNHNS and CDR2 SASEGT. This CDR3 contains 16 residues. Losses at the gene ends were 6 bases for V and 5 bases for J; bases not matched to a gene: 13. The CDR3: CASSRRAGGPSDEQYF. The DNA of the CDR3 is TGTGCCAGCAGCCGCAGAGCGGGAGGGCCCTCGGACGAGCAGTACTTC.

The chain employs TRBV11-2 and TRBJ1-2, with TRBD1 identical over 8 bases. The CDR3 consists of 14 residues. With 6 bases clipped from V and 6 bases from J, the junction kept 9 bases outside the gene matches. Germline values: CDR1 SGHAT, CDR2 FQNNGV. The DNA for the CDR3 is TGTGCCAGCAGATCCGGACAGGGAAGAGATGGCTACACCTTC. Translated: CASRSGQGRDGYTF.

The gene calls are TRBV20-1 and TRBJ2-2; D not certain. In germline, CDR1 is DFQATT, CDR2 SNEGSKA (reference sequence). Trimming stripped 2 bases from V and 1 base from J, with 5 bases between. The CDR3 is 13 residues long. The CDR3: CSARYRNTGELFF. In DNA, the CDR3 is TGCAGTGCTAGATACAGGAACACCGGGGAGCTGTTTTTT.

This chain connects TRBV11-2 to TRBJ1-1; 12 nucleotides agree with TRBD1. V lost 1 base to trimming and J lost 5 bases; unmatched junction nucleotides: 11. This CDR3 contains 18 residues. Germline V gene lookup returns CDR1 SGHAT and CDR2 FQNNGV. This CDR3 reads CASSLVWRDRGRRTEAFF. The CDR3 region has the DNA TGTGCCAGCAGCTTAGTCTGGCGGGACAGGGGGCGACGGACTGAAGCTTTCTTT.

This clonotype showed up many times. The rearrangement links TRBV12-3 or TRBV12-4 to TRBJ1-2; D unresolved. The CDR3 sequence is 12 residues long. The V and J ends lost 6 bases and 4 bases respectively, with 9 bases between them. CDR3 in DNA: TGTGCCAGCAGGCCAGAAGGCTATGGCTACACCTTC. Protein: CASRPEGYGYTF.

The V and J genes are TRBV6-1 and TRBJ1-5; 7 positions match TRBD1. The CDR3 loop spans 17 amino acids. Germline assignment: CDR1 MNHNS and CDR2 SASEGT. The V gene end was trimmed by 2 bases and the J gene end by 6 bases; junction bases not matched to a gene: 13. The DNA for the CDR3 is TGTGCCAGCAGTGAAACACTTGGGACAGATATCTTTCAGCCCCAGCATTTT. As protein: CASSETLGTDIFQPQHF.

The CDR3 loop is CASSQVPQRYGYTF. DNA for the CDR3: TGTGCCAGCAGCCAAGTCCCGCAGCGCTATGGCTACACCTTC. V is TRBV14 and J is TRBJ1-2; D call uncertain. CDR3 length equals 14 residues. Germline loops: CDR1 SGHDN, CDR2 FVKESK. The V and J ends lost 1 base and 4 bases respectively, with 10 bases between them.

This clonotype was observed a handful of times. This chain connects TRBV9 to TRBJ1-5; possibly TRBD1 for D (6 bases). The V end lost 5 bases, the J end lost 6 bases, and 12 bases lay between the germline ends. This CDR3 is 13 amino acids long. From germline, CDR1 is SGDLS and CDR2 YYNGEE. Here the CDR3 DNA reads TGTGCCAGCAGTGCAGGGGACCGTCAGCCCCAGCATTTT. Protein: CASSAGDRQPQHF.

This clonotype was detected ten times or more. The V call is TRBV2, the J call TRBJ1-2; D might be TRBD1 (5 bases). The CDR3 is made up of 14 amino acids. V lost 1 base to trimming and J lost 4 bases, with 10 bases between them. Germline V lookup: CDR1 SNHLY, CDR2 FYNNEI. In nucleotides, the CDR3 is TGTGCCAGCAGTGAAGGGCCGGGGACCTATGGCTACACCTTC. Translating it yields CASSEGPGTYGYTF.

The table lists this clonotype with many counts. The rearrangement links TRBV6-1 to TRBJ1-2; 9 bases fit TRBD1. After removal of 5 bases from V and 4 bases from J, the junction contained 5 bases not matched to a gene. Germline loops: CDR1 MNHNS, CDR2 SASEGT. The CDR3 covers 14 residues. The CDR3 loop reads CASSPGTGTYGYTF. Here the CDR3 DNA reads TGTGCCAGCAGTCCCGGGACAGGGACCTATGGCTACACCTTC.

The table lists this clonotype with a few counts. The chain employs TRBV20-1 and TRBJ2-5; the D gene is possibly TRBD2 (6 bases). CDR1 is DFQATT and CDR2 is SNEGSKA in the germline V gene (reference sequence). Trimming left V 6 bases short and J 2 bases short, with 10 bases between. This CDR3 is built from 12 residues. In DNA, the CDR3 is TGCAGTGCCACGACTAGACAAGAGACCCAGTACTTC. It encodes CSATTRQETQYF.

The chain couples TRBV5-6 to TRBJ1-1; D gene unclear. The germline V gene encodes CDR1 SGHDT and CDR2 YYEEEE. The CDR3 is made up of 12 amino acids. The V end was cut by 4 bases, the J end by 6 bases, with 10 bases between. CDR3: CASSLGYSEAFF. DNA of the CDR3: TGTGCCAGCAGCCTCGGATACTCTGAAGCTTTCTTT.

The genes are TRBV6-1 and TRBJ1-1, with 8 bases fitting TRBD1. Losses at the gene ends were 2 bases for V and 9 bases for J; bases not matched to a gene: 8. CDR1 and CDR2 (germline): MNHNS, SASEGT. This CDR3 has 14 amino acids. CDR3 sequence (DNA): TGTGCCAGCAGTGAATTCGGGGACAGGAGCCAAGCTTTCTTT. Its protein product is CASSEFGDRSQAFF.

At least ten counts were recorded for this clonotype. The gene calls are TRBV11-2 and TRBJ1-2; D is perhaps TRBD1 (5 bases). This CDR3 is built from 14 residues. Germline values: CDR1 SGHAT, CDR2 FQNNGV. Trimming took off 1 base at V and 7 bases at J, with 13 bases between the two ends. CDR3 sequence: CASSLAGTRSGYTF. In DNA, the CDR3 is TGTGCCAGCAGCTTAGCTGGGACTCGCTCTGGCTACACCTTC.

The chain combines TRBV6-1 with TRBJ1-1; possible D gene TRBD1, 6 bases. The V gene's germline CDR1 is MNHNS and CDR2 SASEGT. The CDR3 loop spans 12 amino acids. The V end lost 5 bases, the J end lost 7 bases, and 11 bases lay between the germline ends. The CDR3 sequence: CASSRTGIEAFF. For the CDR3, the DNA is TGTGCCAGCAGTCGTACAGGGATTGAAGCTTTCTTT.

The rearrangement links TRBV27 to TRBJ2-5; D is ambiguous. Trimming pared 6 bases from V and 2 bases from J, leaving 10 bases between. The CDR3 spans 13 residues. The germline CDR1 and CDR2 sequences are MNHEY and SMNVEV (reference sequence). The CDR3 loop is CASSPWRQETQYF. The CDR3 nucleotides read TGTGCCAGCAGCCCCTGGCGACAAGAGACCCAGTACTTC.

This clonotype was detected a few times. The CDR3 sequence is CASSQGAGQAYEQYF. CDR3 coding DNA: TGTGCCAGCAGCCAAGGGGCCGGACAAGCCTACGAGCAGTACTTC. This chain links TRBV3-1 with TRBJ2-7; tentatively, D is TRBD1 (5 bases). This CDR3 region has 15 residues. Trimming stripped 1 base from V and 2 bases from J, with 12 bases between. The germline gives CDR1 LGHDT, CDR2 YNNKEL (reference sequence).

The genes are TRBV28 and TRBJ1-2, with D perhaps matching TRBD1 (6 bases). Per germline, CDR1 MDHEN and CDR2 SYDVKM. With 4 bases removed from V and 4 bases from J, the gap between germline ends came to 13 bases. The CDR3 is made up of 14 amino acids. The CDR3 sequence: CASSYRDRVYGYTF. CDR3 coding DNA: TGTGCCAGCAGTTACAGGGATCGGGTCTATGGCTACACCTTC.

Only a few counts were recorded for this clonotype. The chain employs TRBV7-9 and TRBJ1-2; D is uncertain. The CDR3 is 13 amino acids. V gave up 4 bases and J gave up 3 bases, with 9 bases separating them. Germline lookup yields CDR1 SEHNR and CDR2 FQNEAQ (reference sequence). The CDR3 region has the DNA TGTGCCAGCAGCTGGGCAGGCTACTATGGCTACACCTTC. It translates to CASSWAGYYGYTF.

This clonotype has at least ten counts. The chain carries TRBV6-1 and TRBJ1-2, with D possibly being TRBD1 (6 bases). The CDR3 totals 15 residues. Looked up from germline, CDR1 is MNHNS and CDR2 is SASEGT. Trimming took off 2 bases at V and 0 bases at J, with 10 bases between the two ends. CDR3 sequence reads: CASSEMGASNYGYTF. Here the CDR3 DNA reads TGTGCCAGCAGTGAAATGGGGGCATCTAACTATGGCTACACCTTC.

The rearrangement uses TRBV4-1 and TRBJ1-3, with 9 bases matching TRBD1. The length of the CDR3 is 18 residues. V was pared by 2 bases and J by 4 bases, with 12 bases of the junction left unmatched. The germline V gene encodes CDR1 MGHRA and CDR2 YSYEKL. DNA for the CDR3: TGCGCCAGCAGCCAATTTCCTAGGGGACAGGGCCTAGGAAACACCATATATTTT. This gives the protein CASSQFPRGQGLGNTIYF.